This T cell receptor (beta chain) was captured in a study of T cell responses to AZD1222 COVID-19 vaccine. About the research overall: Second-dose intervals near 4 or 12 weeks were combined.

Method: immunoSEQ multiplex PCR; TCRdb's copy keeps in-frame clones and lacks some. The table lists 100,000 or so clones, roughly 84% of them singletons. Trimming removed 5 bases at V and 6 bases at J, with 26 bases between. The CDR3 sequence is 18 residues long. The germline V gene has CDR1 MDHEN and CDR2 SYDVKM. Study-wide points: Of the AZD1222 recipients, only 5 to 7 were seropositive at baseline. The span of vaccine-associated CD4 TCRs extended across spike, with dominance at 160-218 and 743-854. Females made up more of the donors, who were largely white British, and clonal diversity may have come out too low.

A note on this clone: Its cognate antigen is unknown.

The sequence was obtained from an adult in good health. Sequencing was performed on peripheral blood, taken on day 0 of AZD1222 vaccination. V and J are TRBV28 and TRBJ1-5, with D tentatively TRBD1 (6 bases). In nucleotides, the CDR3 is TGTGCCAGCAGTCCCTCCCAGGGGACGACGCACCCTGGTCAGCCCCAGCATTTT. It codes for CASSPSQGTTHPGQPQHF.